This TCR beta chain was identified in a study of vaccination effects on CD4 cells after COVID-19. The table lists this clone with a few counts. No antigen is known for it. Subsequent to a culture period of about nine days, CD4+ T cells were isolated. Clones were sequenced by immunoSEQ multiplex PCR, and TCRdb holds only the in-frame ones, with some missing. Among some 26,000 clones listed, around 73% were seen once. The CDR3 totals 14 residues. With 3 bases removed from V and 5 bases from J, the gap between germline ends came to 13 bases. Germline-derived CDR1 and CDR2 are LNHNV and YYDKDF (reference sequence).

This material consisted of CD4+ T cells from PBMCs cultured without peptide, taken before COVID-19 vaccination. This chain links TRBV15 with TRBJ1-2, with unresolved D. The receptor comes from a human donor who received a COVID-19 vaccine. In nucleotides, the CDR3 is TGTGCCACCAGCAGTGAGGTACAGCTTTATGGCTACACCTTC. Amino acids: CATSSEVQLYGYTF.